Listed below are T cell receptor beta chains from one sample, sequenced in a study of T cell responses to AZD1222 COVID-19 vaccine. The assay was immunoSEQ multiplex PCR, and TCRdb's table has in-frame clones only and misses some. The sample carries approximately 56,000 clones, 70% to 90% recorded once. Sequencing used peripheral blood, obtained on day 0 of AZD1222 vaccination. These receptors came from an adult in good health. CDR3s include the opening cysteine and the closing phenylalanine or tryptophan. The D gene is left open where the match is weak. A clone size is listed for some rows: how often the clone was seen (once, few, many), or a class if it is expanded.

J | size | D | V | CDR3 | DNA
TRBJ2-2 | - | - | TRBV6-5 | CASSWRASNTGELFF | TGTGCCAGCAGTTGGCGGGCCTCGAACACCGGGGAGCTGTTTTTT
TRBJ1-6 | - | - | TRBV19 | CASSSAGRESPLHF | TGTGCCAGTAGTTCCGCAGGGAGGGAATCACCCCTCCACTTT
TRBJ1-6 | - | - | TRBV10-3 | CAISWDNYNSPLHF | TGTGCCATCAGTTGGGACAACTATAATTCACCCCTCCACTTT
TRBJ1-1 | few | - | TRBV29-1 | CSVFLGLAWTEAFF | TGCAGCGTTTTTCTAGGACTCGCCTGGACTGAAGCTTTCTTT
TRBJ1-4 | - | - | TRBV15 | CATSPTENEKLFF | TGTGCCACCAGTCCCACAGAAAATGAAAAACTGTTTTTT
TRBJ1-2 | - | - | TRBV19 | CASIATRPAGGYTF | TGTGCCAGTATCGCGACGCGCCCTGCGGGTGGCTACACCTTC
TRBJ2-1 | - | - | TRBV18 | CASSLGGLRDEQFF | TGTGCCAGCTCACTGGGGGGGCTGAGGGATGAGCAGTTCTTC
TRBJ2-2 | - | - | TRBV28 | CASSLPGELFF | TGTGCCAGCAGTTTACCCGGGGAGCTGTTTTTT
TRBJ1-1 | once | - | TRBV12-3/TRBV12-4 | CASNVNGYTEAFF | TGTGCCAGCAACGTAAATGGGTACACTGAAGCTTTCTTT
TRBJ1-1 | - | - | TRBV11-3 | CASSLGMNTEAFF | TGTGCCAGCAGTCTGGGGATGAACACTGAAGCTTTCTTT
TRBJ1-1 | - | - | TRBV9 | CASSPLIGDTEAFF | TGTGCCAGCAGCCCCCTCATTGGGGACACTGAAGCTTTCTTT
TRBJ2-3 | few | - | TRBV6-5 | CASVRGIPRTDTQYF | TGTGCCAGCGTAAGGGGCATACCGCGCACAGATACGCAGTATTTT
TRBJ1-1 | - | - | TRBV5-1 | CASSPTLGGTEAFF | TGCGCCAGCAGCCCCACCCTTGGGGGCACTGAAGCTTTCTTT
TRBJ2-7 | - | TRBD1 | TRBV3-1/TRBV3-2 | CASSHLGQGYEQYF | TGTGCCAGCAGCCACCTGGGACAGGGGTACGAGCAGTACTTC
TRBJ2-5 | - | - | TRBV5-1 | CASSLDGRGTQYF | TGCGCCAGCAGCTTGGACGGGCGGGGTACCCAGTACTTC
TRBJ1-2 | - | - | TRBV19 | CASSTGQKSHLDGYTF | TGTGCCAGTAGTACCGGACAGAAATCCCACCTGGATGGCTACACCTTC
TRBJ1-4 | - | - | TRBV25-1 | CASSVPGGVNEKLFF | TGTGCCAGCAGTGTACCGGGGGGGGTTAATGAAAAACTGTTTTTT
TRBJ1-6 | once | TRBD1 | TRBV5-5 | CASMGIGGHNSPLHF | TGTGCCAGCATGGGAATAGGGGGCCATAATTCACCCCTCCACTTT
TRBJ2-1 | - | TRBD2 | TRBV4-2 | CASSRRTSGGVNEQFF | TGTGCCAGCAGCCGGAGGACTAGCGGGGGGGTGAATGAGCAGTTCTTC
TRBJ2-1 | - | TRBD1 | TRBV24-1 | CATSDRPGQGFNEQFF | TGTGCCACCAGTGATCGTCCGGGACAGGGTTTCAATGAGCAGTTCTTC
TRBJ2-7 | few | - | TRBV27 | CASRVTTLGEQYF | TGTGCCAGCAGGGTGACAACCCTGGGCGAGCAGTACTTC
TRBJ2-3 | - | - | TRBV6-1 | CASSEVDGTDTQYF | TGTGCCAGCAGTGAAGTAGACGGGACAGATACGCAGTATTTT
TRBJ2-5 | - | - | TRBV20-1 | CSASSHFARDTQYF | TGCAGTGCTAGTTCTCATTTCGCCAGAGACACCCAGTACTTC
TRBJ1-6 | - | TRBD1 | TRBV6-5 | CASSYSDRNNSPLHF | TGTGCCAGCAGCTACTCGGACAGGAATAATTCACCCCTCCACTTT
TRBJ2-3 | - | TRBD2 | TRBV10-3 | CAISVNGGKDTQYF | TGTGCCATCAGTGTCAACGGGGGGAAAGATACGCAGTATTTT
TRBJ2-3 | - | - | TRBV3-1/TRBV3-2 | CASSHQGIRGDTQYF | TGTGCCAGCAGCCACCAAGGGATCCGGGGCGATACGCAGTATTTT
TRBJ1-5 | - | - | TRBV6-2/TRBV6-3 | CASSYSSILTGNQPQHF | TGTGCCAGCAGTTACTCGAGTATATTGACAGGCAATCAGCCCCAGCATTTT
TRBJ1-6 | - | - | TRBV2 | CASRDGISSYNSPLHF | TGTGCCAGCAGGGACGGTATAAGCTCCTATAATTCACCCCTCCACTTT
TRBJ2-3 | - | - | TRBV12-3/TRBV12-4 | CASSLSTEDTQYF | TGTGCCAGCAGTTTATCGACGGAAGATACGCAGTATTTT
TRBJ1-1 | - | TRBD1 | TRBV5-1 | CASTGQGNTEAFF | TGCGCCAGCACCGGACAGGGGAACACTGAAGCTTTCTTT
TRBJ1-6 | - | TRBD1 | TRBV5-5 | CASSLTSGTVYNSPLHF | TGTGCCAGCAGCTTGACATCCGGGACAGTTTATAATTCACCCCTCCACTTT
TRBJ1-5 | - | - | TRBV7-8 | CASSLGANNQPQHF | TGTGCCAGCAGCTTAGGGGCCAACAATCAGCCCCAGCATTTT
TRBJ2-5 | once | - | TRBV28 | CASSSPGTGETQYF | TGTGCCAGCAGTTCCCCCGGGACGGGAGAGACCCAGTACTTC
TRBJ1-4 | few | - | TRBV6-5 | CASSPLHMENEKLFF | TGTGCCAGCAGTCCACTGCATATGGAGAATGAAAAACTGTTTTTT
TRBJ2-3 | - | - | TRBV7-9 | CASSHSVRLDTQYF | TGTGCCAGCAGCCATAGTGTTAGGTTAGATACGCAGTATTTT
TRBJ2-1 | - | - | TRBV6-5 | CASRPQRSSYNEQFF | TGTGCCAGCAGGCCTCAAAGGAGCTCCTACAATGAGCAGTTCTTC
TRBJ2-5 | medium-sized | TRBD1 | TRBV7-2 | CASSQDRAGETQYF | TGTGCCAGCAGCCAGGACAGGGCTGGAGAGACCCAGTACTTC
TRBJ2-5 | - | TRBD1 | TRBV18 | CASSPGTEETQYF | TGTGCCAGCTCACCCGGGACAGAAGAGACCCAGTACTTC
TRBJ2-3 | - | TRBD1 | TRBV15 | CATSRKRDRGTDTQYF | TGTGCCACCAGCAGGAAACGGGACAGGGGCACAGATACGCAGTATTTT
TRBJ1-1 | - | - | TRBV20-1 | CSASKLRNTEAFF | TGCAGTGCTAGTAAGCTCAGGAACACTGAAGCTTTCTTT
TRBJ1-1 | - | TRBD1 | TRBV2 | CASSEIGGTGEAFF | TGTGCCAGCAGTGAGATAGGTGGGACAGGTGAAGCTTTCTTT